Shown below are 5 T cell receptor beta chains from a single sample sequenced in a study of siplizumab effects on memory and regulatory T cells. Data came from immunoSEQ multiplex PCR; TCRdb stores just in-frame clones and leaves some out. The table lists over 60,000 clones, 75% to 95% of them singletons, with approximately 28% in the top ten. Material for sequencing was CD8+ T cells sorted from blood. The receptors derive from a human donor in good health.

This chain uses TRBV14 with TRBJ1-5; unclear D gene. This CDR3 spans 12 amino acids. V lost 2 bases to trimming and J lost 4 bases, with 3 bases between them. CDR1 and CDR2 from the germline V gene are SGHDN and FVKESK. The CDR3 sequence is CASSQLNQPQHF. The CDR3 nucleotides are TGTGCCAGCAGCCAACTTAATCAGCCCCAGCATTTT.

In this sample, this clone turned up once. V is TRBV5-1 and J is TRBJ1-1; D not certain. Germline CDR1 and CDR2: SGHRS and YFSETQ. The CDR3 totals 14 residues. Trimming removed 0 bases at V and 0 bases at J, with 6 bases between. CDR3 region: CASSLVDLNTEAFF. The CDR3 nucleotides read TGCGCCAGCAGCTTGGTAGATTTGAACACTGAAGCTTTCTTT.

The CDR3 DNA follows: TGTGCCACCAACGCGGGAGGGCCGCTATTCGAGCAGTTCTTC. This encodes CATNAGGPLFEQFF. The genes are TRBV10-3 and TRBJ2-1; TRBD2 aligns across 9 bases. The germline CDR1 and CDR2 sequences are ENHRY and SYGVKD. V lost 10 bases to trimming and J lost 10 bases; unmatched junction nucleotides: 14. The length of the CDR3 is 14 residues.

The rearrangement uses TRBV13 and TRBJ1-2; 10 positions match TRBD1. The CDR3 has 17 residues. Germline values: CDR1 PRHDT, CDR2 FYEKMQ (reference sequence). V was clipped by 5 bases and J by 4 bases; unmatched bases: 13. CDR3 protein: CASSHKTGGLGIYGYTF. As DNA, the CDR3 is TGTGCCAGCAGCCATAAGACAGGGGGCTTGGGTATCTATGGCTACACCTTC. Looking up the rest from reference TRBV13 and TRBJ1-2 gives the full variable domain: AAGVIQSPRHLIKEKRETATLKCYPIPRHDTVYWYQQGPGQDPQFLISFYEKMQSDKGSIPDRFSAQQFSDYHSELNMSSLELGDSALYFCASSHKTGGLGIYGYTFGSGTRLTVV.

This clone was found once. The chain has TRBV7-3 and TRBJ1-1; the match to TRBD1 covers 7 bases. CDR3 length: 13 residues. Germline-derived CDR1 and CDR2 are SGHTA and FQGTGA. The trim removed 5 bases at V and 4 bases at J, leaving 4 bases unmatched. CDR3 sequence: CASSHQGGTEAFF. The CDR3, as DNA: TGTGCCAGCAGCCACCAGGGGGGCACTGAAGCTTTCTTT. Full variable domain (remainder filled in from reference TRBV7-3 and TRBJ1-1): GAGVSQTPSNKVTEKGKYVELRCDPISGHTALYWYRQSLGQGPEFLIYFQGTGAADDSGLPNDRFFAVRPEGSVSTLKIQRTERGDSAVYLCASSHQGGTEAFFGQGTRLTVV.